Presented here are 15 T cell receptor beta chains from one specimen sequenced in a study of blood T cell repertoires in COVID-19. Using immunoSEQ multiplex PCR, the repertoire was profiled, and TCRdb retains in-frame clones only, with some absent. The sample records 250,000 or so clones, about four fifths being singletons. The material sequenced was peripheral blood. The receptors were sampled from a woman aged 40 to 50 who had recovered from COVID-19.

Details on this clone: An end of the junction does not agree with germline; a read error may underlie this. The chain joins TRBV6-6 to TRBJ1-1, with TRBD1 matching over 9 bases. CDR3 size: 12 residues. CDR1 is MNHNY and CDR2 is SVGAGI in the germline V gene (reference sequence). CDR3 DNA: TGTGCCAGCAGCTACTGGGGACAGGGCGCTTTCTTT. Its protein product is CASSYWGQGAFF.

The J gene is TRBJ2-7, the V gene TRBV3-1 (or the pseudogene TRBV3-2), with D tentatively TRBD2 (6 bases). CDR3 length: 15 amino acids. Germline V gene data show CDR1 as LGHDT and CDR2 as YNNKEL (reference sequence). V was shortened by 4 bases and J by 2 bases, with 15 bases between the two germline ends. This chain's CDR3 is CASSLRDSGTYEQYF. CDR3 in DNA: TGTGCCAGCAGCCTCCGGGACTCGGGCACCTACGAGCAGTACTTC.

This clone appeared a single time. The rearrangement joins TRBV28 to TRBJ1-5; D not resolved. This CDR3 region has 13 residues. Deletions cut 7 bases from V and 4 bases from J, with 11 bases between. The germline V gene has CDR1 MDHEN and CDR2 SYDVKM. CDR3 residues: CASTRLPNQPQHF. CDR3 bases: TGTGCCAGCACGAGACTCCCTAATCAGCCCCAGCATTTT.

This clone was recorded once. The chain has TRBV7-6 and TRBJ2-7; TRBD1 matches 9 bases. The CDR3 length is 15 residues. With V trimmed by 4 bases and J by 3 bases, 7 bases remained unmatched. CDR1 and CDR2 (germline): SGHVS, FNYEAQ. DNA for the CDR3: TGTGCCAGCAGCTCGGGGACAGGGAATAGCTACGAGCAGTACTTC. Its translation is CASSSGTGNSYEQYF.

The CDR3 nucleotides are TGTGCCAGCAGCTTAACTAGCGGTACCTACGAGCAGTACTTC. It specifies CASSLTSGTYEQYF. The chain employs TRBV7-2 and TRBJ2-7, with 8 bases lining up with TRBD2. The CDR3 is 14 amino acids. V lost 2 bases and J lost 2; bases outside the gene matches: 2. Germline V gives CDR1 SGHTA, CDR2 FQGNSA. Complete variable domain (other parts from reference TRBV7-2 and TRBJ2-7): GAGVSQSPSNKVTEKGKDVELRCDPISGHTALYWYRQSLGQGLEFLIYFQGNSAPDKSGLPSDRFSAERTGGSVSTLTIQRTQQEDSAVYLCASSLTSGTYEQYFGPGTRLTVT.

In regard to this clone: The junction does not match germline at one end; this may be a read error. V usage is TRBV4-1 and J usage is TRBJ1-1; TRBD1 is a possible D gene (5 bases). CDR1 MGHRA and CDR2 YSYEKL come from the germline V gene. CDR3 length: 17 residues. Here the CDR3 reads CASSPSFFTGRNTETFF. CDR3 DNA sequence: TGCGCCAGCAGCCCATCCTTTTTTACAGGCCGGAACACTGAAACTTTCTTT.

The rearrangement joins TRBV13 to TRBJ1-2; tentatively, D is TRBD1 (5 bases). The CDR3 is made up of 15 amino acids. Trimming removed 4 bases from V and 8 bases from J, with 20 bases in between. From germline, CDR1 is PRHDT and CDR2 FYEKMQ (reference sequence). CDR3 sequence reads: CASSSWQSSGDGYTF. CDR3 coding DNA: TGTGCCAGCAGCTCCTGGCAGTCTTCGGGGGACGGCTACACCTTC.

The chain employs TRBV6-5 and TRBJ1-1; D gene unclear. The CDR3 has 14 residues. From germline, CDR1 is MNHEY and CDR2 SVGAGI. The V gene lost 4 bases and the J gene lost 3 bases, with 12 bases spanning the gap. The DNA of the CDR3 is TGTGCCAGCAGTTCCCCACGTGAGGACACTGAAGCTTTCTTT. Its translation: CASSSPREDTEAFF.

The J gene is TRBJ2-2, the V gene TRBV11-1; 7 bases are shared with TRBD1. Germline-derived CDR1 and CDR2 are SGHAT and FQDESV (reference sequence). There are 14 residues in the CDR3. After removal of 5 bases from V and 5 bases from J, the junction contained 5 bases not matched to a gene. The CDR3 region is CASSRDRVTGELFF. CDR3 bases: TGTGCCAGCAGCCGTGACAGGGTGACCGGGGAGCTGTTTTTT.

The rearrangement uses TRBV2 and TRBJ1-5; weak D call: TRBD1 (5 bases). V was shortened by 2 bases and J by 6 bases, with 11 bases between the two germline ends. Germline V lookup: CDR1 SNHLY, CDR2 FYNNEI. The CDR3 extends over 14 amino acids. CDR3 coding DNA: TGTGCCAGCAGTGAAATCACAGGCCGTCAGCCCCAGCATTTT. This encodes CASSEITGRQPQHF.

This chain links TRBV30 with TRBJ2-2, with D uncertain. Trimming shortened V by 3 bases and J by 0 bases, and 8 bases separated the two germline ends. The CDR3 is 14 residues long. The germline CDR1 and CDR2 sequences are GTSNPN and SVGIG (reference sequence). The CDR3 DNA is TGTGCCTGGAGGCGGCCTCCGAACACCGGGGAGCTGTTTTTT. Translation: CAWRRPPNTGELFF.

This chain connects TRBV7-2 to TRBJ1-2; the D is unclear. Trimming stripped 1 base from V and 2 bases from J, with 5 bases between. Germline V gene data show CDR1 as SGHTA and CDR2 as FQGNSA. This CDR3 region has 13 residues. The chain's CDR3 is CASSLGGNYGYTF. The CDR3 DNA reads TGTGCCAGCAGCTTAGGAGGGAACTATGGCTACACCTTC.

The chain links TRBV9 to TRBJ2-7; 9 nucleotides agree with TRBD1. The CDR3 runs 17 residues. The V segment lost 1 base and the J segment 3 bases; nucleotides outside the gene matches: 11. Germline V gene data show CDR1 as SGDLS and CDR2 as YYNGEE. CDR3 DNA sequence: TGTGCCAGCAGCGTATTTTATCTGGGACAGGGAAGCTACGAGCAGTACTTC. Protein: CASSVFYLGQGSYEQYF.

The chain couples TRBV7-2 to TRBJ2-3; D is possibly TRBD2 (7 bases). V was cut by 1 base and J by 1 base, with 12 bases left in between. Germline V CDR1 and CDR2: SGHTA, FQGNSA. CDR3 size: 16 residues. CDR3 coding DNA: TGTGCCAGCAGCTTAGGGACGGGGGGCCGCACAGATACGCAGTATTTT. Its protein is CASSLGTGGRTDTQYF.

The chain has TRBV10-3 and TRBJ1-6, with 7 positions matching TRBD1. V lost 3 bases and J lost 12; bases outside the gene matches: 2. The CDR3 runs 12 residues. Germline values: CDR1 ENHRY, CDR2 SYGVKD. CDR3 sequence (DNA): TGTGCCATCAGTGAAAGGACAGGACCCCTCCACTTT. Translated, it gives CAISERTGPLHF.